What follows are 21 T cell receptor beta chains derived from one specimen sequenced in a study of cytomegalovirus exposure and HLA in healthy donors. Primers included in the PCR were 60 Vbeta and 13 Jbeta primers. Only in-frame clones appear in the TCRdb table, and some are missing; sequencing was by immunoSEQ multiplex PCR. The sample includes approximately 110,000 clones, about 70% of them seen just once. Sequenced sample: PBMCs. These receptor sequences come from a man aged 30-40 years in good health and CMV-seropositive.

The V gene is TRBV5-5, the J gene TRBJ1-2; 7 bases line up with TRBD1. Germline V CDR1 and CDR2: SGHKS, YYEKEE (reference sequence). This CDR3 has 18 amino acids. The ends lost 3 bases at V and 0 bases at J; junction bases unmatched: 14. The CDR3 loop is CASSWRDRESLANYGYTF. CDR3 nucleotides: TGTGCCAGCAGCTGGCGGGACAGAGAATCATTAGCTAACTATGGCTACACCTTC.

This chain links TRBV9 with TRBJ1-1; a possible D gene is TRBD1 (5 bases). Trimming left V 3 bases short and J 4 bases short, with 16 bases between. Germline V gene lookup returns CDR1 SGDLS and CDR2 YYNGEE. This CDR3 contains 15 residues. Here the CDR3 DNA reads TGTGCCAGCAGCGAGGGGTCGGGAGTAGCCACTGAAGCTTTCTTT. As protein: CASSEGSGVATEAFF. Together with reference TRBV9 and TRBJ1-1, the CDR3 gives the full variable domain: DSGVTQTPKHLITATGQRVTLRCSPRSGDLSVYWYQQSLDQGLQFLIQYYNGEERAKGNILERFSAQQFPDLHSELNLSSLELGDSALYFCASSEGSGVATEAFFGQGTRLTVV.

The chain links TRBV10-3 to TRBJ1-2, with 8 bases identical to TRBD1. This CDR3 has 15 residues. V was pared by 0 bases and J by 3 bases, with 3 bases of the junction left unmatched. In germline, CDR1 is ENHRY, CDR2 SYGVKD. The CDR3 DNA sequence: TGTGCCATCAGTGAGTCGGCAGGGGGCGACTATGGCTACACCTTC. It codes for CAISESAGGDYGYTF.

The V gene is TRBV19, the J gene TRBJ2-1, with TRBD2 identical over 8 bases. This CDR3 region has 15 residues. CDR1 is LNHDA, CDR2 SQIVND, per germline (reference sequence). V shed 1 base, J shed 9 bases, and the junction held 8 bases outside the gene matches. CDR3 nucleotides: TGTGCCAGTAGTATAGCGGGGGGGCCCTTTAGTGAGCAGTTCTTC. It encodes CASSIAGGPFSEQFF.

This chain uses TRBV11-2 with TRBJ1-1; perhaps TRBD1 as D (5 bases). Germline V gene lookup returns CDR1 SGHAT and CDR2 FQNNGV. This CDR3 region has 14 residues. Trimming stripped 4 bases from V and 1 base from J, with 10 bases between. As DNA, the CDR3 is TGTGCCAGCAGCTCGACAACAGGGAACACTGAAGCTTTCTTT. This sequence encodes CASSSTTGNTEAFF.

A few counts support this clone. The CDR3 DNA sequence: TGTGCCAGCAGAAAGCGACAGGGGACCTTATTGAACACTGAAGCTTTCTTT. Protein sequence: CASRKRQGTLLNTEAFF. The chain recombines TRBV7-2 with TRBJ1-1; 8 positions agree with TRBD1. Germline CDR1 SGHTA, CDR2 FQGNSA. V was pared by 6 bases and J by 0 bases, with 12 bases of the junction left unmatched. This CDR3 has 17 residues.

The V and J genes are TRBV7-9 and TRBJ2-6; possible D gene TRBD2, 5 bases. Germline V CDR1 and CDR2: SEHNR, FQNEAQ (reference sequence). The CDR3 extends over 15 amino acids. CDR3 amino acids: CSIMVTGIGANVLTF. The DNA for the CDR3 is TGTTCCATTATGGTCACCGGGATAGGGGCCAACGTCCTGACTTTC. The variable domain in full, completed from reference TRBV7-9 and TRBJ2-6, reads DTGVSQNPRHKITKRGQNVTFRCDPISEHNRLYWYRQTLGQGPEFLTYFQNEAQLEKSRLLSDRFSAERPKGSFSTLEIQRTEQGDSAMYLCSIMVTGIGANVLTFGAGSRLTVL.

V and J are TRBV28 and TRBJ1-5; tentatively, D is TRBD1 (5 bases). CDR1 is MDHEN, CDR2 SYDVKM, per germline. V lost 3 bases, J lost 4 bases, and 10 bases lay in between. The CDR3 covers 14 residues. The CDR3 sequence is CASSFSGRNQPQHF. The CDR3 nucleotides are TGTGCCAGCAGTTTCTCAGGGAGGAATCAGCCCCAGCATTTT. Based on the CDR3 plus reference TRBV28 and TRBJ1-5, the full variable domain is DVKVTQSSRYLVKRTGEKVFLECVQDMDHENMFWYRQDPGLGLRLIYFSYDVKMKEKGDIPEGYSVSREKKERFSLILESASTNQTSMYLCASSFSGRNQPQHFGDGTRLSIL.

This clone turned up a few times. The DNA of the CDR3 is TGTGCCAGCTCAGGGTCGAGCACAGATACGCAGTATTTT. Protein sequence: CASSGSSTDTQYF. The chain links TRBV6-4 to TRBJ2-3; D is perhaps TRBD1 (5 bases). Trimming cost V 8 bases and J 0 bases, with 9 bases left between them. The CDR3 extends over 13 amino acids. From germline, CDR1 is MRHNA and CDR2 SNTAGT.

This clone is a singleton in its sample. V is TRBV28 and J is TRBJ1-2; TRBD1 matches 11 bases. This CDR3 contains 15 residues. Germline trimming cut 4 bases from V and 1 base from J; bases unmatched to any gene: 2. Per the germline V gene, CDR1 is MDHEN and CDR2 is SYDVKM. CDR3 DNA sequence: TGTGCCAGCAGTTACGGGACAGGGGGTAACTATGGCTACACCTTC. Translated, it gives CASSYGTGGNYGYTF.

In its sample, this clone was seen a few times. The chain carries TRBV5-4 and TRBJ1-1; 10 positions match TRBD1. Per the germline V gene, CDR1 is SGHNT and CDR2 is YYREEE (reference sequence). V shed 4 bases and J 5 bases; nucleotides not matched to a gene: 5. The CDR3 is 14 amino acids. CDR3 region: CASSTRTGGTEAFF. The CDR3 coding sequence is TGTGCCAGCAGCACCCGGACAGGGGGAACTGAAGCTTTCTTT.

The gene calls are TRBV7-2 and TRBJ2-1; TRBD2 aligns across 11 bases. Germline trimming cut 4 bases from V and 5 bases from J; bases unmatched to any gene: 7. The germline V gene encodes CDR1 SGHTA and CDR2 FQGNSA. CDR3 size: 16 residues. The CDR3 here is CASSSFSGGADNEQFF. The CDR3 DNA follows: TGTGCCAGCAGCTCATTTAGCGGGGGGGCCGACAATGAGCAGTTCTTC.

This clone occurred a few times. The genes are TRBV5-1 and TRBJ2-3, with TRBD2 matching 7 bases. The J segment lost 1 base and the V segment lost 1 base, leaving 9 bases of the junction unmatched. CDR3 length: 17 residues. The germline V gene has CDR1 SGHRS and CDR2 YFSETQ. The CDR3: CASSLMGVSGGTDTQYF. The CDR3, as DNA: TGCGCCAGCAGCTTGATGGGTGTGAGCGGGGGCACAGATACGCAGTATTTT.

The chain joins TRBV12-5 to TRBJ2-2; D gene ambiguous. Germline-derived CDR1 and CDR2 are LGHNT and FRNRAP. Trimming pared 1 base from V and 2 bases from J, leaving 8 bases between. This CDR3 is 15 amino acids long. This CDR3 reads CASGLGQANTGELFF. As DNA, the CDR3 is TGTGCTAGTGGTTTGGGGCAGGCAAACACCGGGGAGCTGTTTTTT.

CDR3 nucleotides: TGTGCCAGCAAACGGACTGGAACGACGGGGGAGCAGTTCTTC. Protein: CASKRTGTTGEQFF. The chain links TRBV6-5 to TRBJ2-1; a possible D gene is TRBD2 (5 bases). This CDR3 has 14 residues. From germline, CDR1 is MNHEY and CDR2 SVGAGI. V lost 7 bases, J lost 10 bases, and 20 bases lay in between.

This clone appeared a single time. The V call is TRBV6-6, the J call TRBJ2-7, with a tentative D call TRBD1 (5 bases). Germline loops: CDR1 MNHNY, CDR2 SVGAGI (reference sequence). V shed 11 bases and J shed 3 bases, with 11 bases lying between them. The CDR3 spans 11 residues. The CDR3 region is CAVLQGYEQYF. CDR3 nucleotide sequence: TGTGCCGTATTGCAGGGCTACGAGCAGTACTTC.

This clone was found a few times. The V gene is TRBV4-3, the J gene TRBJ1-1; the D is unclear. The CDR3 has 14 residues. The V and J ends lost 0 bases and 2 bases respectively, with 7 bases between them. The germline CDR1 and CDR2 sequences are LGHNA and YSLEER. CDR3 sequence: CASSQDGLNTEAFF. DNA for the CDR3: TGCGCCAGCAGCCAAGATGGGCTAAACACTGAAGCTTTCTTT.

V is TRBV7-3 and J is TRBJ2-1; D might be TRBD1 (5 bases). Trimming took off 1 base at V and 5 bases at J, with 21 bases between the two ends. The length of the CDR3 is 18 residues. CDR1 is SGHTA and CDR2 is FQGTGA in the germline V gene. The CDR3 is CASSLIVGHPAKNNEQFF. As DNA, the CDR3 is TGTGCCAGCAGCTTAATAGTGGGGCATCCAGCGAAAAACAATGAGCAGTTCTTC.

The chain has TRBV19 and TRBJ2-1; D is perhaps TRBD2 (7 bases). Germline CDR1 and CDR2: LNHDA and SQIVND (reference sequence). Trimming pared 2 bases from V and 6 bases from J, leaving 17 bases between. The CDR3 is made up of 16 amino acids. CDR3 sequence reads: CASSIRGAGTLNEQFF. The CDR3 DNA follows: TGTGCCAGTAGTATACGGGGGGCGGGGACCCTCAATGAGCAGTTCTTC.

This clone has a handful of counts. The chain's CDR3 is CASRSLTGGAQPQHF. CDR3 DNA sequence: TGTGCCAGCAGATCCCTAACAGGGGGAGCTCAGCCCCAGCATTTT. J is TRBJ1-5 and V is TRBV28; 8 nucleotides align to TRBD1. J gave up 6 bases and V 6 bases, and 10 bases lay outside the gene matches. Germline-derived CDR1 and CDR2 are MDHEN and SYDVKM. This CDR3 has 15 amino acids. Supplemented by reference TRBV28 and TRBJ1-5, the full variable domain reads DVKVTQSSRYLVKRTGEKVFLECVQDMDHENMFWYRQDPGLGLRLIYFSYDVKMKEKGDIPEGYSVSREKKERFSLILESASTNQTSMYLCASRSLTGGAQPQHFGDGTRLSIL.

The chain combines TRBV2 with TRBJ2-2, with 9 bases lining up with TRBD2. The CDR3 extends over 15 amino acids. Germline V gives CDR1 SNHLY, CDR2 FYNNEI. The V and J ends lost 7 bases and 6 bases, in that order; junction bases with no gene match: 9. The CDR3 nucleotides read TGTGCCAGCACCGGGACTAGCCTATGGGCCGGGGAGCTGTTTTTT. It is translated as CASTGTSLWAGELFF.